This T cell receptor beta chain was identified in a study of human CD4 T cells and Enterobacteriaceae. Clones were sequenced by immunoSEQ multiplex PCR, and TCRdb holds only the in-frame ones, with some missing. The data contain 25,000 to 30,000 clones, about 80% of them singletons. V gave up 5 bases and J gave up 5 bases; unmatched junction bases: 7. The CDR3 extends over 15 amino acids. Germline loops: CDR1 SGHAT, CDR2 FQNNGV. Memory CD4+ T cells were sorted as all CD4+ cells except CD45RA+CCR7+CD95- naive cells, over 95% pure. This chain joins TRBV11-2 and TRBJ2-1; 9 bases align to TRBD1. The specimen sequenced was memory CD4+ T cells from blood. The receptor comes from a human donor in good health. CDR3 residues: CASSLGRTGDNEQFF. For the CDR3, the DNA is TGTGCCAGCAGCCTCGGACGGACAGGGGACAATGAGCAGTTCTTC.